This note documents a single T cell receptor (beta chain) sequence. The antigen is unknown. V was clipped by 0 bases and J by 6 bases, with 6 bases between them. This CDR3 is 12 amino acids long. Looked up from germline, CDR1 is SEHNR and CDR2 is FQNEAQ (reference sequence). This specimen comes from a study of shared clonotypes between healthy human individuals. Study as a whole: The study enrolled two women and three men aged 18 to 49. Every donor yielded three CD4 naive, three CD4 memory, two CD8 naive and one CD8 memory plate.

Findings and limits, study-wide: Sampling involved blood alone; tissue repertoires likely differ.

The DNA input per sorted-subset replicate PCR was approximately 210 ng, corresponding to around 30,000 T cell genomes. Data came from immunoSEQ multiplex PCR; TCRdb stores just in-frame clones and leaves some out. The table records some 980,000 clones, 70% to 85% of them present only once. J is TRBJ2-7 and V is TRBV7-9; no clear D. Material: memory CD4+ T cells sorted from blood. The subset was: CD45RA-negative fraction. The origin of this receptor is a man aged 18 to 29 in good health. CDR3 protein: CASSLARFEQYF. In nucleotides, the CDR3 is TGTGCCAGCAGCTTAGCGCGGTTCGAGCAGTACTTC.